The entry that follows covers one T cell receptor beta chain sequence. This clone was observed a single time. The specificity of this receptor is unknown. No much larger clone exists at a distance of one base, and base qualities are not known. The data derive from a study of blood T cell repertoires in COVID-19 (dated by TCRdb to 2019 to 2021). About the study as a whole: Samples from collaborators originated in the United States, Italy and Spain and spanned both the acute and convalescent phases of COVID-19. Subjects who had been exposed to COVID-19, were actively infected with it, or had recovered from it provided the deeply sampled blood TCRbeta repertoires that made up the dataset. HLA class I and class II types, where available, came from metadata supplied by the sample provider rather than from assay-based typing. A freely available public database, intended as a resource for researchers studying the immune response to SARS-CoV-2, is where the repertoires were released. The prospective study material was composed of cDNA or gDNA derived from T cells, B-cell-depleted T cells, or PBMCs. The samples were drawn from two sources: the first 160 participants of the ongoing ImmuneRACE study, and 1,254 subjects contributed by 6 global collaborators. A de-identified subject ID, COVID-19 status, age in years and sex were almost always included in the sample metadata. Overall study outcomes, separate from this receptor: The amount of clinical and demographic metadata varied by source and participant and was provided uncurated.

The immunoSEQ Assay, a bias-controlled multiplex PCR, was used to amplify TCRbeta CDR3 regions from genomic DNA. Under the source paper's analysis protocol: The number of nucleated cells in each sample was estimated by amplification of reference gene primers within the assay. Sequence reads were collapsed and filtered to measure the absolute abundance of every unique TCRbeta CDR3 rearrangement. Productive Simpson clonality was computed per sample as the square root of Simpson's diversity index over productive rearrangements. Imported from immuneACCESS, the table was reduced by TCRdb to in-frame sequences with V and J called. These copies leave out some clones; in studies compared against another copy, an unresolved V gene accounts for under half, and the cause of the remainder is not known. The V and J calls and clone size are taken from that table; D and trimming were inferred from the DNA. For this sample there are tens of thousands of clones; around 84% appear just once. The top ten clones comprise 22% of the sample.

The collaborating institutions used their own protocols to collect whole blood in K2EDTA tubes. For TCRbeta analysis, collaborator samples were shipped as frozen whole blood, as isolated PBMCs, or as DNA extracted from either sample type. Sample: peripheral blood. This TCR was sampled from a woman older than 75 in a cohort sampled during active or convalescent COVID-19.

The DNA reads TGTGCCAGCAGTTACTCGGTTGGACAGGGAGGTGAAAAACTGTTTTTT. The encoded protein is CASSYSVGQGGEKLFF. The chain is assembled from TRBV6-5 and TRBJ1-4, with 8 bases aligning to TRBD1. Sequences MNHEY (CDR1) and SVGAGI (CDR2) are obtained from the germline V gene. The CDR3 starts with the cysteine, ends with the phenylalanine, and has 16 residues. Only the CDR3 portion is preserved as DNA: 48 bases, with reading frame beginning at the first base. Trimmed from V: 0 bases; trimmed from J: 7 bases; junction bases lacking a gene match: 7.